This T cell receptor beta chain was sequenced for a study of blood T cell repertoires in COVID-19. Study-level background: Sources were T cells, B-cell-depleted T cells, or PBMCs; the material itself was cDNA or gDNA.

Germline V CDR1 and CDR2: SGHNT, YYREEE (reference sequence). The junction had 5 bases not matched to a gene; V was cut back by 3 bases and J by 5 bases. The CDR3 runs 14 residues. The protocol was immunoSEQ multiplex PCR, while the TCRdb copy is restricted to in-frame clones and leaves out a portion. The sample shows around 280,000 clones, around 84% of them seen only once. This sequence was found in a man between 65 and 85 years old with acute or convalescent COVID-19. This chain connects TRBV5-4 to TRBJ2-1; 7 nucleotides line up with TRBD1. Sequenced sample: peripheral blood. The CDR3 reads CASSSTGPDNEQFF. The CDR3 DNA is TGTGCCAGCAGCTCGACAGGGCCCGACAATGAGCAGTTCTTC.